A single count supports the clone carrying this TCR beta chain. The antigen is not known. The data originate from a study of shared clonotypes between healthy human individuals. Per the study methods: There were no quality scores in the junction-only immunoSEQ sequences, so filtering differed. The data were produced by immunoSEQ multiplex PCR, yet TCRdb's version contains in-frame clones alone and is incomplete. V and J calls and clone size come straight from that table; D and trimming were deduced from the DNA. The sample includes around 1.9 million clones, approximately 94% of them seen just once. Between the trimmed V and J ends, which lost 0 bases and 3 bases, there was a span of 19 bases. Germline V gives CDR1 SGDLS, CDR2 YYNGEE. The CDR3 runs 18 residues. Overall study findings and caveats: Despite large depth, rarefaction showed incomplete sorted-subset sequencing. Generally, naive subsets came out with larger estimated richness than memory subsets.

Positive CCR7 selection of CD45RO-negative cells yielded the naive CD8 cells, and terminally differentiated effector memory CD45RA+ cells were excluded. The sequence was obtained from a man aged 18 to 35 in good health. Some clones in this sample may be carry-over from other donors' samples. V gene TRBV9 combines with J gene TRBJ2-1, with D uncertain. Material for sequencing was naive CD8+ T cells from PBMCs. The CDR3 DNA reads TGTGCCAGCAGCGTAGCTGTGGGCCCAGCCCTTGTCTACAATGAGCAGTTCTTC. Encoded protein: CASSVAVGPALVYNEQFF.